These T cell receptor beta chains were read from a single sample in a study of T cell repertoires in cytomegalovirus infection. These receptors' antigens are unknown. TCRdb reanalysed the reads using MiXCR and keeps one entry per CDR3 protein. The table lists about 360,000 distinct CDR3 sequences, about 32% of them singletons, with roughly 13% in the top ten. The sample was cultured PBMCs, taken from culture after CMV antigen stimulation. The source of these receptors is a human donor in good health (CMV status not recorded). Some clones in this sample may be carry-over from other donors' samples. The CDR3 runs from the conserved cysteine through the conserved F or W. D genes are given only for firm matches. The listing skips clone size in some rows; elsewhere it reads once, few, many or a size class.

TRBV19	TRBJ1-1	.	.	TGTGCCAGTAGTACCCAGGGGGAAGCTTTCTTT	CASSTQGEAFF
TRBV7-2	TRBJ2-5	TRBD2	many	TGTGCCAGCAGCTTAGAGACTAGCGGGAAAGAGACCCAGTACTTC	CASSLETSGKETQYF
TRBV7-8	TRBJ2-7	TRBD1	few	TGTGCCAGCAGCTTAAAGCGCGGACAGGTCTACGAGCAGTACTTC	CASSLKRGQVYEQYF
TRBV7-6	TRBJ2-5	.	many	TGTGCCAGCAGCTACCAAGAGACCCAGTACTTC	CASSYQETQYF
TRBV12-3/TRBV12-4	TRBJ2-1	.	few	TGTGCCAGCAATAACCGAGGGGGTGAAGGGGACAATGAGCAGTTCTTC	CASNNRGGEGDNEQFF
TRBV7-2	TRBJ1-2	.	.	TGTGTCAGCAGCTTATCCGAAGTTCAGGGAAATGGCTACACCTTC	CVSSLSEVQGNGYTF
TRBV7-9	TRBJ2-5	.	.	TGTGCCAGCAGCTTAGGCAGCAGGGGGACCCAGTACTTC	CASSLGSRGTQYF
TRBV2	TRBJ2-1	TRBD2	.	TGTGCCCGGGGGGGAACCCTTACGAATGAGCAGTTCTTC	CARGGTLTNEQFF
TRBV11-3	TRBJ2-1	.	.	TGTGCCAGCAGCCCCATGGCGGGGCACAGCTCCTACAATGAGCAGTTCTTC	CASSPMAGHSSYNEQFF
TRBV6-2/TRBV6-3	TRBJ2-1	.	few	TGTGCCACAGCGAAGATTCGGGCAGGTACTTACAATGAGCAGTTCTTC	CATAKIRAGTYNEQFF
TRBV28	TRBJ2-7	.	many	TGTGCCAGCAGTTTCGGCAGGGGCTACGAGCAGTACTTC	CASSFGRGYEQYF
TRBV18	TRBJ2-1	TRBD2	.	TGTGCCAGCTCACCTACCCTAGCGGGAGCCGATGAGCAGTTCTTC	CASSPTLAGADEQFF
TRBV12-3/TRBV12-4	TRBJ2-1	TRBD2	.	TGTGCCAGCAGCCCGGGAGGGGCCAGCTCCTACAATGAGCAGTTCTTC	CASSPGGASSYNEQFF
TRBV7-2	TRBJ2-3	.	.	TGTGCCAGCAGCTTAGACGATGGGGCTGGACAGCCCCAGTATTTT	CASSLDDGAGQPQYF
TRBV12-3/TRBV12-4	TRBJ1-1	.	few	TGTGCCAGCAGTCCAGAAATGAACACTGAAGCTTTCTTT	CASSPEMNTEAFF
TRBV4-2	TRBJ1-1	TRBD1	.	TGTGCCAGCAGCCACACAGGGGGGAACACTGAAGCTTTCTTT	CASSHTGGNTEAFF
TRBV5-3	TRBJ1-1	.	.	TGTGCCAGCAGCGCAACAGGTTCTCGAATGAACACTGAAGCTTTCTTT	CASSATGSRMNTEAFF
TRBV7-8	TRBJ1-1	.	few	TGTGCCAGCAGCTTAGACTCGGCAGGGAGGCCTGAAGCTTTCTTT	CASSLDSAGRPEAFF